A selection of T cell receptor beta chains follows, all from one sample in a study of T-cell memory formation after mild COVID-19. TCRdb processed the 5' RACE reads anew with MiXCR; each CDR3 protein has one entry. The sample records tens of thousands of distinct CDR3 sequences, more than 10% being singletons. The sequenced sample was PBMCs or a T cell subset sorted from them (not recorded which). Receptors were obtained from a young man who had mild COVID-19 (a few samples of this study predate the infection). Cell type and time point are not known. The CDR3 runs from the conserved cysteine through the conserved F or W. The D gene is left open where the match is weak. Only part of the rows carry a size: once, few, many, or a class if the clone is expanded.

CDR3 length: 15
V gene: TRBV4-1
D gene: NA
J gene: TRBJ2-3
clone size: few
CDR3 protein: CASSKEPGARDTQYF
CDR3 DNA: TGCGCCAGCAGCAAAGAGCCGGGGGCGAGAGATACGCAGTATTTT

CDR3 length: 16
V gene: TRBV20-1
D gene: TRBD2
J gene: TRBJ2-7
clone size: NA
CDR3 protein: CSASGSRTSGGAGQYF
CDR3 DNA: TGCAGTGCATCCGGATCCAGGACTAGCGGGGGAGCAGGGCAGTACTTC

CDR3 length: 15
V gene: TRBV27
D gene: NA
J gene: TRBJ1-1
clone size: NA
CDR3 protein: CASTPTGSGNTEAFF
CDR3 DNA: TGTGCCAGCACTCCAACAGGTAGCGGGAACACTGAAGCTTTCTTT

CDR3 length: 15
V gene: TRBV4-1
D gene: NA
J gene: TRBJ2-3
clone size: NA
CDR3 protein: CASSLTPPLGGTQYF
CDR3 DNA: TGCGCCAGCAGCCTCACTCCTCCCCTGGGGGGTACGCAGTATTTT

CDR3 length: 15
V gene: TRBV5-3
D gene: TRBD1
J gene: TRBJ2-1
clone size: NA
CDR3 protein: CARSPRQGAVNEQFF
CDR3 DNA: TGTGCCAGAAGCCCACGACAGGGGGCTGTCAATGAGCAGTTCTTC

CDR3 length: 14
V gene: TRBV7-9
D gene: NA
J gene: TRBJ2-3
clone size: NA
CDR3 protein: CASSLGTSTDTQYF
CDR3 DNA: TGTGCCAGCAGCTTAGGTACTAGCACAGATACGCAGTATTTT

CDR3 length: 16
V gene: TRBV7-9
D gene: NA
J gene: TRBJ1-1
clone size: NA
CDR3 protein: CASSLGGCGTPAEAFF
CDR3 DNA: TGTGCCAGCAGCTTGGGGGGGTGCGGGACGCCGGCTGAAGCTTTCTTT

CDR3 length: 13
V gene: TRBV7-9
D gene: NA
J gene: TRBJ2-5
clone size: many
CDR3 protein: CASEGGGQETQYF
CDR3 DNA: TGTGCCAGCGAAGGGGGGGGTCAAGAGACCCAGTACTTC

CDR3 length: 18
V gene: TRBV4-2
D gene: NA
J gene: TRBJ2-3
clone size: few
CDR3 protein: CASSQDASWEMSTDTQYF
CDR3 DNA: TGTGCCAGCAGCCAAGACGCATCTTGGGAGATGAGCACAGATACGCAGTATTTT

CDR3 length: 17
V gene: TRBV4-3
D gene: TRBD1
J gene: TRBJ2-3
clone size: many
CDR3 protein: CASSQSPGGGLADTQYF
CDR3 DNA: TGCGCCAGCAGCCAGTCCCCAGGGGGTGGTTTAGCAGATACGCAGTATTTT

CDR3 length: 13
V gene: TRBV5-1
D gene: NA
J gene: TRBJ1-1
clone size: few
CDR3 protein: CASPRSQNTEAFF
CDR3 DNA: TGCGCCAGCCCTAGGTCACAGAACACTGAAGCTTTCTTT

CDR3 length: 12
V gene: TRBV7-9
D gene: NA
J gene: TRBJ1-2
clone size: NA
CDR3 protein: CASSLEFYGYTF
CDR3 DNA: TGTGCCAGCAGCCTCGAGTTCTATGGCTACACCTTC

CDR3 length: 15
V gene: TRBV6-6
D gene: TRBD1
J gene: TRBJ1-6
clone size: few
CDR3 protein: CASSYSGQGDSPLHF
CDR3 DNA: TGTGCCAGCAGTTACTCGGGACAGGGCGATTCACCCCTCCACTTT

CDR3 length: 16
V gene: TRBV7-9
D gene: NA
J gene: TRBJ2-1
clone size: NA
CDR3 protein: CASTAGFSPIDNEQFF
CDR3 DNA: TGTGCCAGCACCGCCGGTTTCTCCCCGATTGACAATGAGCAGTTCTTC

CDR3 length: 14
V gene: TRBV5-1
D gene: TRBD1
J gene: TRBJ1-2
clone size: NA
CDR3 protein: CASAGTGDSIGYTF
CDR3 DNA: TGCGCCAGCGCCGGGACAGGAGACTCTATCGGCTACACCTTC

CDR3 length: 16
V gene: TRBV7-9
D gene: NA
J gene: TRBJ2-1
clone size: few
CDR3 protein: CASSLSQGYSYNEQFF
CDR3 DNA: TGTGCCAGCAGCTTATCGCAGGGCTACTCCTACAATGAGCAGTTCTTC

CDR3 length: 16
V gene: TRBV15
D gene: NA
J gene: TRBJ1-2
clone size: NA
CDR3 protein: CATSRDYRLPDYGYTF
CDR3 DNA: TGTGCCACCAGCAGAGATTACAGGCTTCCCGACTATGGCTACACCTTC

CDR3 length: 18
V gene: TRBV7-6
D gene: NA
J gene: TRBJ2-7
clone size: few
CDR3 protein: CASSLAGDGGDGFDEQYF
CDR3 DNA: TGTGCCAGCAGCTTAGCGGGGGACGGCGGCGATGGTTTCGACGAGCAGTACTTC

CDR3 length: 14
V gene: TRBV7-6
D gene: NA
J gene: TRBJ2-1
clone size: NA
CDR3 protein: CASSPGVGGREQFF
CDR3 DNA: TGTGCCAGCAGCCCAGGGGTAGGGGGTAGGGAGCAGTTCTTC

CDR3 length: 16
V gene: TRBV12-3/TRBV12-4
D gene: NA
J gene: TRBJ1-4
clone size: NA
CDR3 protein: CASRGHTSGDYEKLFF
CDR3 DNA: TGTGCCAGCAGGGGGCACACAAGTGGGGATTATGAAAAACTGTTTTTT

CDR3 length: 15
V gene: TRBV6-6
D gene: NA
J gene: TRBJ2-5
clone size: medium-sized
CDR3 protein: CASSYLRTVQETQYF
CDR3 DNA: TGTGCCAGCAGTTACCTCCGGACTGTACAAGAGACCCAGTACTTC

CDR3 length: 14
V gene: TRBV4-3
D gene: NA
J gene: TRBJ2-2
clone size: NA
CDR3 protein: CASSQGEGTGELFF
CDR3 DNA: TGCGCCAGCAGCCAAGGTGAAGGGACCGGGGAGCTGTTTTTT

CDR3 length: 13
V gene: TRBV2
D gene: NA
J gene: TRBJ1-4
clone size: NA
CDR3 protein: CASSSSRCEKLFF
CDR3 DNA: TGTGCCAGCAGCTCGTCCCGGTGTGAAAAACTGTTTTTT

CDR3 length: 15
V gene: TRBV9
D gene: TRBD1
J gene: TRBJ1-5
clone size: NA
CDR3 protein: CASSAGGQFNQPQHF
CDR3 DNA: TGTGCCAGCAGCGCCGGGGGACAGTTCAATCAGCCCCAGCATTTT

CDR3 length: 15
V gene: TRBV7-3
D gene: NA
J gene: TRBJ2-3
clone size: many
CDR3 protein: CASSSSTWGTDTQYF
CDR3 DNA: TGTGCCAGCAGCTCCTCAACGTGGGGGACAGATACGCAGTATTTT

CDR3 length: 14
V gene: TRBV7-9
D gene: NA
J gene: TRBJ1-1
clone size: few
CDR3 protein: CASSPGGLNTEAFF
CDR3 DNA: TGTGCCAGCAGCCCGGGCGGGTTGAACACTGAAGCTTTCTTT

CDR3 length: 13
V gene: TRBV14
D gene: NA
J gene: TRBJ2-3
clone size: NA
CDR3 protein: CASSQEGVNTQYF
CDR3 DNA: TGTGCCAGCAGCCAAGAGGGGGTAAATACGCAGTATTTT

CDR3 length: 12
V gene: TRBV6-5
D gene: TRBD1
J gene: TRBJ2-7
clone size: many
CDR3 protein: CASSYPDRGSDF
CDR3 DNA: TGTGCCAGCAGTTACCCGGACAGGGGTTCTGACTTC

CDR3 length: 15
V gene: TRBV27
D gene: NA
J gene: TRBJ2-7
clone size: NA
CDR3 protein: CASSLSPGHRYEQYF
CDR3 DNA: TGTGCCAGCAGTTTATCCCCGGGACATCGCTACGAGCAGTACTTC

CDR3 length: 13
V gene: TRBV7-9
D gene: NA
J gene: TRBJ2-5
clone size: few
CDR3 protein: CASSSDPVETQYF
CDR3 DNA: TGTGCCAGCAGCTCCGACCCGGTGGAGACCCAGTACTTC

CDR3 length: 15
V gene: TRBV7-3
D gene: TRBD2
J gene: TRBJ2-5
clone size: NA
CDR3 protein: CASSLTGLAGETQYF
CDR3 DNA: TGTGCCAGCAGCTTAACGGGGTTAGCGGGGGAGACCCAGTACTTC

CDR3 length: 16
V gene: TRBV7-9
D gene: NA
J gene: TRBJ2-7
clone size: many
CDR3 protein: CASSLAWDNRVYEQYF
CDR3 DNA: TGTGCCAGCAGCTTAGCTTGGGACAACAGAGTCTACGAGCAGTACTTC

CDR3 length: 19
V gene: TRBV4-1
D gene: NA
J gene: TRBJ2-3
clone size: few
CDR3 protein: CASSQERPRAGGWTDTQYF
CDR3 DNA: TGCGCCAGCAGCCAAGAACGCCCCCGTGCCGGGGGTTGGACAGATACGCAGTATTTT

CDR3 length: 16
V gene: TRBV7-9
D gene: NA
J gene: TRBJ2-5
clone size: NA
CDR3 protein: CASSLPGGAGVETQYF
CDR3 DNA: TGTGCCAGCAGCTTACCAGGTGGGGCCGGGGTGGAGACCCAGTACTTC

CDR3 length: 14
V gene: TRBV12-3/TRBV12-4
D gene: NA
J gene: TRBJ1-6
clone size: NA
CDR3 protein: CASSYSEGISPLHF
CDR3 DNA: TGTGCCAGCAGTTACAGCGAAGGGATTTCACCCCTCCACTTT

CDR3 length: 13
V gene: TRBV9
D gene: NA
J gene: TRBJ1-2
clone size: few
CDR3 protein: CASSANRAYGYTF
CDR3 DNA: TGTGCCAGCAGCGCGAACAGAGCCTATGGCTACACCTTC

CDR3 length: 12
V gene: TRBV6-6
D gene: NA
J gene: TRBJ2-2
clone size: few
CDR3 protein: CASSRVFGELFF
CDR3 DNA: TGTGCCAGCAGTAGGGTGTTCGGGGAGCTGTTTTTT

CDR3 length: 13
V gene: TRBV7-9
D gene: NA
J gene: TRBJ1-2
clone size: NA
CDR3 protein: CASSRPAGYGYTF
CDR3 DNA: TGTGCCAGCAGCCGCCCGGCGGGCTATGGCTACACCTTC

CDR3 length: 20
V gene: TRBV3-1
D gene: TRBD1
J gene: TRBJ1-4
clone size: NA
CDR3 protein: CASSLHRRDSGWGSREKLFF
CDR3 DNA: TGTGCCAGCAGCCTACACAGACGGGACAGTGGATGGGGCTCGCGTGAAAAACTGTTTTTT

CDR3 length: 16
V gene: TRBV7-3
D gene: TRBD2
J gene: TRBJ2-1
clone size: few
CDR3 protein: CASSLGVASGGYEQFF
CDR3 DNA: TGTGCCAGCAGCTTAGGTGTAGCTAGCGGGGGGTATGAGCAGTTCTTC

CDR3 length: 17
V gene: TRBV19
D gene: NA
J gene: TRBJ1-1
clone size: once
CDR3 protein: CASSPRGLGYLNTEAFF
CDR3 DNA: TGTGCCAGTAGTCCCCGTGGGTTGGGGTATCTGAACACTGAAGCTTTCTTT

CDR3 length: 14
V gene: TRBV11-3
D gene: NA
J gene: TRBJ2-2
clone size: NA
CDR3 protein: CASSLGDITGELFF
CDR3 DNA: TGTGCCAGCAGCTTAGGGGACATCACCGGGGAGCTGTTTTTT

CDR3 length: 16
V gene: TRBV20-1
D gene: TRBD1
J gene: TRBJ1-6
clone size: NA
CDR3 protein: CSAWDRDKPYNSPLHF
CDR3 DNA: TGCAGTGCTTGGGACAGGGATAAACCCTATAATTCACCCCTCCACTTT

CDR3 length: 14
V gene: TRBV4-1
D gene: NA
J gene: TRBJ2-2
clone size: NA
CDR3 protein: CASSQVRNTGELFF
CDR3 DNA: TGCGCCAGCAGCCAGGTCAGGAACACCGGGGAGCTGTTTTTT

CDR3 length: 13
V gene: TRBV4-1
D gene: NA
J gene: TRBJ1-3
clone size: few
CDR3 protein: CASSQDGLDTIYF
CDR3 DNA: TGCGCCAGCAGCCAAGATGGTTTGGACACCATATATTTT

CDR3 length: 15
V gene: TRBV4-1
D gene: TRBD2
J gene: TRBJ2-7
clone size: few
CDR3 protein: CASSFSGREGHEQYF
CDR3 DNA: TGCGCCAGCAGCTTCTCGGGCAGGGAGGGCCACGAGCAGTACTTC

CDR3 length: 14
V gene: TRBV10-3
D gene: NA
J gene: TRBJ1-1
clone size: few
CDR3 protein: CAISDGPEWAEAFF
CDR3 DNA: TGTGCCATCAGTGACGGGCCGGAATGGGCTGAAGCTTTCTTT

CDR3 length: 18
V gene: TRBV4-3
D gene: TRBD2
J gene: TRBJ2-3
clone size: NA
CDR3 protein: CASSLGLAGGPGTDTQYF
CDR3 DNA: TGCGCCAGCAGCCTGGGACTAGCGGGGGGGCCCGGGACAGATACGCAGTATTTT